A single sample is the source of the 24 T cell receptor beta chains below, sequenced in a study of cytomegalovirus exposure and HLA in healthy donors. The study ran its PCR with 60 Vbeta and 13 Jbeta primers. Profiled with immunoSEQ multiplex PCR; TCRdb holds only in-frame clones, not every one. Its listing shows 150,000 to 200,000 clones. The material sequenced was PBMCs. These receptors were taken from a woman aged 18-29 years in good health and CMV-seropositive.

The rearrangement links TRBV5-6 to TRBJ2-3, with a tentative D call TRBD1 (5 bases). The germline V and J ends were trimmed by 4 bases and 6 bases, with 6 bases remaining between them. This CDR3 spans 11 amino acids. In germline, CDR1 is SGHDT, CDR2 YYEEEE. The CDR3 DNA sequence: TGTGCCAGCAGCCCAGGGGATACGCAGTATTTT. It translates to CASSPGDTQYF.

This CDR3 reads CASSLAGSTGLTETQYF. Written as DNA, the CDR3 is TGCGCCAGCAGCTTGGCAGGCAGTACGGGACTAACAGAGACCCAGTACTTC. The V call is TRBV5-1, the J call TRBJ2-5, with 7 bases aligning to TRBD2. The CDR3 totals 17 residues. The trim removed 0 bases at V and 4 bases at J, leaving 12 bases unmatched. CDR1 SGHRS and CDR2 YFSETQ come from the germline V gene. Supplemented by reference TRBV5-1 and TRBJ2-5, the full variable domain reads KAGVTQTPRYLIKTRGQQVTLSCSPISGHRSVSWYQQTPGQGLQFLFEYFSETQRNKGNFPGRFSGRQFSNSRSEMNVSTLELGDSALYLCASSLAGSTGLTETQYFGPGTRLLVL.

The V and J genes are TRBV5-1 and TRBJ2-7; a weak D match, TRBD1 (6 bases). The germline gives CDR1 SGHRS, CDR2 YFSETQ. The CDR3 loop spans 17 amino acids. V was pared by 2 bases and J by 3 bases, with 21 bases between. The CDR3 DNA reads as TGCGCCAGCAGCTTTACCACGTACGGGGACATAATCTACGAGCAGTACTTC. Translation: CASSFTTYGDIIYEQYF.

The genes are TRBV7-2 and TRBJ2-1; 13 positions match TRBD2. V shed 4 bases and J 9 bases; nucleotides not matched to a gene: 6. CDR1 and CDR2 (germline): SGHTA, FQGNSA. The CDR3 runs to 15 residues. This CDR3 is CASSSTLAGGAEQFF. Written as DNA, the CDR3 is TGTGCCAGCAGCTCCACACTAGCGGGGGGGGCTGAGCAGTTCTTC.

J is TRBJ2-5 and V is TRBV7-3, with D possibly matching TRBD1 (6 bases). Germline lookup yields CDR1 SGHTA and CDR2 FQGTGA. The CDR3 is 13 residues long. V lost 5 bases, J lost 1 base, and 8 bases lay in between. The CDR3 sequence: CASSTGTQETQYF. The CDR3 coding sequence is TGTGCCAGCAGCACAGGGACCCAAGAGACCCAGTACTTC.

CDR3 in DNA: TGTGCCAGCTCTAAACCAGGGTCCATGAACACTGAAGCTTTCTTT. Its translation: CASSKPGSMNTEAFF. J is TRBJ1-1 and V is TRBV18, with TRBD1 as a possible D gene (5 bases). The CDR3 is 15 amino acids. Germline V gives CDR1 KGHSH, CDR2 LQKENI. Trimming removed 6 bases from V and 0 bases from J, with 14 bases in between.

V gene TRBV9 combines with J gene TRBJ2-2; 7 bases match TRBD2. The germline V gene encodes CDR1 SGDLS and CDR2 YYNGEE. The CDR3 loop spans 15 amino acids. With 1 base clipped from V and 5 bases from J, the junction kept 5 bases outside the gene matches. This CDR3 reads CASSVSGLGTGELFF. The CDR3 DNA follows: TGTGCCAGCAGCGTATCAGGACTAGGAACCGGGGAGCTGTTTTTT. Full variable domain (outside the CDR3, taken from reference TRBV9 and TRBJ2-2): DSGVTQTPKHLITATGQRVTLRCSPRSGDLSVYWYQQSLDQGLQFLIQYYNGEERAKGNILERFSAQQFPDLHSELNLSSLELGDSALYFCASSVSGLGTGELFFGEGSRLTVL.

This chain uses TRBV19 with TRBJ2-6; no reliable D call. V lost 1 base and J 0 bases, leaving 19 bases between the germline ends. This CDR3 has 20 residues. Per the germline V gene, CDR1 is LNHDA and CDR2 is SQIVND (reference sequence). This chain's CDR3 is CASSIVWSRIAFSGANVLTF. Written as DNA, the CDR3 is TGTGCCAGTAGTATAGTGTGGAGCCGTATAGCCTTCTCTGGGGCCAACGTCCTGACTTTC.

This chain joins TRBV4-3 and TRBJ2-7; maybe TRBD1 (6 bases). The germline V gene has CDR1 LGHNA and CDR2 YSLEER. The ends were cut back, 4 bases at V and 4 bases at J, with 17 bases in the middle. This CDR3 region has 15 residues. CDR3 bases: TGCGCCAGCAGCCGTGAACAGGGAAATGATTACGAGCAGTACTTC. Its translation: CASSREQGNDYEQYF.

The rearrangement links TRBV15 to TRBJ2-3; D unresolved. The CDR3 loop spans 13 amino acids. V lost 0 bases and J lost 5, with 6 bases in between. Germline V lookup: CDR1 LNHNV, CDR2 YYDKDF (reference sequence). In nucleotides, the CDR3 is TGTGCCACCAGCAGAGATAGAGAAGATACGCAGTATTTT. Its protein product is CATSRDREDTQYF. The complete variable domain, with remaining parts taken from reference TRBV15 and TRBJ2-3, reads DAMVIQNPRYQVTQFGKPVTLSCSQTLNHNVMYWYQQKSSQAPKLLFHYYDKDFNNEADTPDNFQSRRPNTSFCFLDIRSPGLGDTAMYLCATSRDREDTQYFGPGTRLTVL.

V is TRBV13 and J is TRBJ2-3, with 13 positions matching TRBD2. Germline CDR1 is PRHDT and CDR2 is FYEKMQ (reference sequence). V lost 4 bases and J lost 2; bases outside the gene matches: 21. The CDR3 runs 22 residues. The CDR3 sequence is CASSSVYRDRGTSGELTDTQYF. The DNA for the CDR3 is TGTGCCAGCAGCTCGGTTTACCGGGACAGGGGGACTAGCGGGGAGCTCACAGATACGCAGTATTTT.

The chain employs TRBV9 and TRBJ2-5; 8 bases align to TRBD2. There are 16 residues in the CDR3. The germline V gene encodes CDR1 SGDLS and CDR2 YYNGEE. The trim removed 4 bases at V and 2 bases at J, leaving 10 bases unmatched. The CDR3 here is CASSPRGGNLQETQYF. Here the CDR3 DNA reads TGTGCCAGCAGCCCCCGGGGGGGGAACTTGCAAGAGACCCAGTACTTC.

The chain is built from TRBV2 and TRBJ2-7, with 9 positions matching TRBD1. The ends lost 5 bases at V and 1 base at J; junction bases unmatched: 12. The CDR3 is made up of 17 amino acids. CDR1 and CDR2 (germline): SNHLY, FYNNEI. CDR3 in amino acids: CASSPGSRDRASYEQYF. The CDR3 nucleotides are TGTGCCAGCAGTCCTGGGTCGAGGGACAGGGCTTCCTACGAGCAGTACTTC.

This chain uses TRBV6-1 with TRBJ2-1, with 11 bases aligning to TRBD2. The CDR3 runs to 16 residues. V lost 2 bases, J lost 5 bases, and 5 bases stayed unmatched. Per germline, CDR1 MNHNS and CDR2 SASEGT. The CDR3 here is CASSERRLAGHNEQFF. In nucleotides, the CDR3 is TGTGCCAGCAGTGAACGACGACTAGCGGGGCACAATGAGCAGTTCTTC.

This rearrangement joins TRBV7-2 to TRBJ2-1; D is uncertain. V was shortened by 2 bases and J by 7 bases, with 15 bases between the two germline ends. The V gene's germline CDR1 is SGHTA and CDR2 FQGNSA. The CDR3 has 15 residues. CDR3 protein: CASSLIWFSENEQFF. For the CDR3, the DNA is TGTGCCAGCAGCTTAATATGGTTTAGTGAGAATGAGCAGTTCTTC.

The chain recombines TRBV29-1 with TRBJ1-1; D unclear. Germline V lookup: CDR1 SQVTM, CDR2 ANQGSEA. Between the trimmed V and J ends, which lost 3 bases and 6 bases, there was a span of 14 bases. The CDR3 totals 13 residues. This CDR3 is CSVDEPGVAEAFF. The CDR3 nucleotides are TGCAGCGTTGATGAGCCCGGGGTCGCTGAAGCTTTCTTT.

The chain is built from TRBV18 and TRBJ2-1; no firm D call. The ends were cut back, 5 bases at V and 6 bases at J, with 8 bases in the middle. From germline, CDR1 is KGHSH and CDR2 LQKENI. The CDR3 has 12 amino acids. The CDR3 bases are TGTGCCAGCTCATGGGCCCTCAATGAGCAGTTCTTC. Translated: CASSWALNEQFF.

J is TRBJ1-3 and V is TRBV6-6; D remains unclear. V was clipped by 5 bases and J by 0 bases, with 5 bases between them. The CDR3 has 13 residues. Germline V gives CDR1 MNHNY, CDR2 SVGAGI (reference sequence). CDR3 in DNA: TGTGCCAGCAGTCGTAACTCTGGAAACACCATATATTTT. It specifies CASSRNSGNTIYF.

This sequence joins TRBV7-3 and TRBJ1-2, with TRBD1 as a possible D gene (5 bases). The CDR3 length is 13 residues. Trimming took off 5 bases at V and 7 bases at J, with 14 bases between the two ends. The germline gives CDR1 SGHTA, CDR2 FQGTGA. The CDR3 DNA follows: TGTGCCAGCAGCGCCGGGGGTCTTGCTGGCTACACCTTC. Translated: CASSAGGLAGYTF. The complete variable domain, with remaining parts taken from reference TRBV7-3 and TRBJ1-2, reads GAGVSQTPSNKVTEKGKYVELRCDPISGHTALYWYRQSLGQGPEFLIYFQGTGAADDSGLPNDRFFAVRPEGSVSTLKIQRTERGDSAVYLCASSAGGLAGYTFGSGTRLTVV.

V and J are TRBV6-5 and TRBJ1-2; D is perhaps TRBD1 (6 bases). CDR1 MNHEY and CDR2 SVGAGI come from the germline V gene. Trimming stripped 4 bases from V and 8 bases from J, with 14 bases between. This CDR3 is 13 amino acids long. The CDR3 coding sequence is TGTGCCAGCAGTTCCTCGGGACAAGGCGGCTACACCTTC. Translation gives CASSSSGQGGYTF.

This sequence joins TRBV5-1 and TRBJ2-3; D perhaps matches TRBD2 (6 bases). V gave up 0 bases and J gave up 1 base, with 9 bases separating them. This CDR3 contains 15 residues. Germline values: CDR1 SGHRS, CDR2 YFSETQ. The CDR3 bases are TGCGCCAGCAGCTTGGGTAGCGGAGGCACAGATACGCAGTATTTT. It specifies CASSLGSGGTDTQYF.

The J gene is TRBJ1-5, the V gene TRBV19; the D is unclear. Trimming pared 7 bases from V and 3 bases from J, leaving 16 bases between. This CDR3 is built from 15 residues. Germline CDR1 reads LNHDA; CDR2 reads SQIVND (reference sequence). CDR3 nucleotide sequence: TGTGCCAGTACCATAGGGCGGGGTACCAATCAGCCCCAGCATTTT. Translating gives CASTIGRGTNQPQHF.

The chain carries TRBV6-6 and TRBJ2-7; 9 bases fit TRBD1. V was pared by 5 bases and J by 2 bases, with 7 bases of the junction left unmatched. CDR1 MNHNY and CDR2 SVGAGI come from the germline V gene (reference sequence). The CDR3 consists of 15 residues. The CDR3 bases are TGTGCCAGCAGTCGGGGGACAGGGAAAGCCTACGAGCAGTACTTC. It codes for CASSRGTGKAYEQYF.

The chain combines TRBV4-1 with TRBJ2-5; D is possibly TRBD2 (6 bases). The ends were cut back, 8 bases at V and 4 bases at J, with 14 bases in the middle. CDR3 length: 13 residues. From germline, CDR1 is MGHRA and CDR2 YSYEKL. This CDR3 reads CASGEEAGETQYF. The CDR3 DNA reads TGCGCCAGCGGGGAAGAAGCGGGAGAGACCCAGTACTTC.